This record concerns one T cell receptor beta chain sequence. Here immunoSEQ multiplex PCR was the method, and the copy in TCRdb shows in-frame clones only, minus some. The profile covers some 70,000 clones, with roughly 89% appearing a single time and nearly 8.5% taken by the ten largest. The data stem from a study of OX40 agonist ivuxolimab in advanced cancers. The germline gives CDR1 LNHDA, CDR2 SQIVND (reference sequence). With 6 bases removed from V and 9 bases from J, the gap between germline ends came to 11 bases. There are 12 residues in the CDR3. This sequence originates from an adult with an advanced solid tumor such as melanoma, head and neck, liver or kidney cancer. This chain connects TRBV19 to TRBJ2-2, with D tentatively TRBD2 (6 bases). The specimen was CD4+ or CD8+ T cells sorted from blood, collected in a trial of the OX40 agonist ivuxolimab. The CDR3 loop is CASRGLVRELFF. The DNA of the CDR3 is TGTGCCAGTAGGGGACTCGTACGGGAGCTGTTTTTT. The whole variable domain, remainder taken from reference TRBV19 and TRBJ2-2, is DGGITQSPKYLFRKEGQNVTLSCEQNLNHDAMYWYRQDPGQGLRLIYYSQIVNDFQKGDIAEGYSVSREKKESFPLTVTSAQKNPTAFYLCASRGLVRELFFGEGSRLTVL.